Listed below are T cell receptor beta chains from one sample, sequenced in a study of early T cells in non-severe SARS-CoV-2 infection. Each CDR3 protein gets one entry after TCRdb re-called the 5' RACE reads with MiXCR. The sample contains approximately 28,000 distinct CDR3 sequences, around 6.1% of which appear only once. Material: whole blood, obtained at baseline. Receptor source: an adult who was a healthcare worker with PCR-confirmed SARS-CoV-2 infection or an uninfected control (not recorded which). CDR3s include the opening cysteine and the closing phenylalanine or tryptophan. A D gene is named only where the DNA matches it firmly. Size tells how often a clone was seen (once, few, many) or the class of an expanded clone, and some rows leave it out.

15 | TRBJ2-7 | many | TRBD1 | TRBV15 | CATSRGRDSLYEQYF | TGTGCCACCAGCAGAGGCCGGGACAGCTTATACGAGCAGTACTTC
13 | TRBJ2-3 | few | TRBD1 | TRBV5-4 | CASSTGGADTQYF | TGTGCCAGCAGCACAGGGGGAGCAGATACGCAGTATTTT
16 | TRBJ1-1 | few | NA | TRBV5-1 | CASSSPPGSSGSEAFF | TGCGCCAGCAGCTCACCCCCGGGCTCCTCTGGGAGTGAAGCTTTCTTT
14 | TRBJ1-2 | few | NA | TRBV7-8 | CASSLALAGPGYTF | TGTGCCAGCAGCTTAGCTTTGGCGGGGCCTGGCTACACCTTC
14 | TRBJ2-1 | many | NA | TRBV28 | CASSYTRSYNEQFF | TGTGCCAGCAGTTATACGCGCTCCTACAATGAGCAGTTCTTC
14 | TRBJ2-7 | NA | NA | TRBV18 | CASGSGTRSYEQYF | TGTGCCAGCGGCTCCGGGACTCGCTCCTACGAGCAGTACTTC
15 | TRBJ1-2 | NA | TRBD1 | TRBV5-5 | CASRAPGQGASGYTF | TGTGCCAGCAGAGCTCCGGGACAGGGGGCATCTGGCTACACCTTC
17 | TRBJ2-7 | many | TRBD2 | TRBV28 | CASSAPLLAGSSYEQYF | TGTGCCAGCAGTGCCCCCCTCCTAGCGGGTAGCTCCTACGAGCAGTACTTC
15 | TRBJ1-1 | NA | TRBD1 | TRBV4-1 | CASSQYTGANTEAFF | TGCGCCAGCAGCCAGTATACAGGGGCGAACACTGAAGCTTTCTTT
15 | TRBJ2-7 | many | TRBD1 | TRBV20-1 | CSARDRGQGGPEQYF | TGCAGTGCTAGAGATAGGGGACAGGGAGGGCCCGAGCAGTACTTC
16 | TRBJ2-6 | NA | NA | TRBV6-1 | CASLRRASAGANVLTF | TGTGCCAGCCTTCGGAGGGCTTCGGCTGGGGCCAACGTCCTGACTTTC
14 | TRBJ1-1 | many | NA | TRBV14 | CASSQKNRITEAFF | TGTGCCAGCAGCCAAAAAAACAGGATCACTGAAGCTTTCTTT
16 | TRBJ1-4 | NA | TRBD1 | TRBV4-3 | CASSQDRGQGDEKLFF | TGCGCCAGCAGCCAAGATCGGGGACAGGGGGATGAAAAACTGTTTTTT
15 | TRBJ1-2 | many | TRBD1 | TRBV7-9 | CASSSMTGPDYGYTF | TGTGCCAGCAGCTCCATGACAGGGCCCGACTATGGCTACACCTTC
15 | TRBJ2-1 | NA | TRBD1 | TRBV6-2/TRBV6-3 | CASSTRDRGYNEQFF | TGTGCCAGCAGTACCCGGGACAGGGGCTACAATGAGCAGTTCTTC
12 | TRBJ2-7 | many | NA | TRBV20-1 | CSVGDRGYEQYF | TGCAGTGTTGGAGACAGAGGGTACGAGCAGTACTTC
14 | TRBJ2-3 | few | NA | TRBV20-1 | CSASSGLRVGTQYF | TGCAGTGCTAGTTCGGGGCTGAGGGTCGGTACGCAGTATTTT
15 | TRBJ1-5 | many | TRBD1 | TRBV2 | CASILDRGVNQPQHF | TGTGCCAGCATCTTGGACAGGGGGGTAAATCAGCCCCAGCATTTT
14 | TRBJ2-7 | many | NA | TRBV7-9 | CASSLGQQPYEQYF | TGTGCCAGCAGCTTAGGACAGCAGCCCTACGAGCAGTACTTC
15 | TRBJ2-7 | NA | TRBD1 | TRBV27 | CASSLGTGLSYEQYF | TGTGCCAGCAGTTTGGGGACAGGGCTTTCCTACGAGCAGTACTTC
12 | TRBJ2-5 | NA | NA | TRBV2 | CASSEGGETQYF | TGTGCCAGCAGTGAAGGGGGGGAGACCCAGTACTTC
13 | TRBJ2-2 | many | TRBD1 | TRBV11-2 | CASSSPGQGELFF | TGTGCCAGCAGCTCACCGGGACAGGGGGAGCTGTTTTTT
15 | TRBJ1-2 | few | NA | TRBV5-1 | CASSPETGLIYGYTF | TGCGCCAGCAGCCCAGAGACAGGACTGATCTATGGCTACACCTTC
12 | TRBJ1-2 | NA | NA | TRBV6-6 | CASSPGGHGYTF | TGTGCCAGCAGTCCCGGCGGACACGGCTACACCTTC
16 | TRBJ2-1 | medium-sized | TRBD2 | TRBV27 | CASSPTSGALYNEQFF | TGTGCCAGCAGTCCGACTAGCGGGGCCCTCTACAATGAGCAGTTCTTC
16 | TRBJ2-1 | NA | NA | TRBV7-9 | CASSFKLGGRADEQFF | TGTGCCAGCAGCTTCAAGCTGGGCGGAAGGGCGGATGAGCAGTTCTTC
14 | TRBJ1-5 | many | NA | TRBV5-5 | CASSLFVENQPQHF | TGTGCCAGCAGCTTGTTCGTCGAAAATCAGCCCCAGCATTTT
14 | TRBJ1-1 | many | NA | TRBV7-9 | CASSLVTSRGEAFF | TGTGCCAGCAGCTTAGTAACCTCCAGGGGCGAAGCTTTCTTT
12 | TRBJ1-2 | many | TRBD1 | TRBV7-8 | CASSRGQDGYTF | TGTGCCAGCAGCCGCGGACAGGATGGCTACACCTTC
15 | TRBJ2-3 | many | NA | TRBV9 | CASSPQGRGTDTQYF | TGTGCCAGCAGCCCGCAGGGACGGGGCACAGATACGCAGTATTTT
13 | TRBJ2-5 | many | TRBD2 | TRBV11-2 | CASSSVGRETQYF | TGTGCCAGCTCTTCGGTCGGGAGGGAGACCCAGTACTTC
15 | TRBJ2-1 | many | NA | TRBV11-2 | CASSLKGFGHNEQFF | TGTGCCAGCAGCTTAAAGGGCTTCGGGCACAATGAGCAGTTCTTC
13 | TRBJ1-1 | NA | NA | TRBV18 | CASSAGMNTEAFF | TGTGCCAGCTCAGCAGGGATGAACACTGAAGCTTTCTTT
14 | TRBJ2-5 | many | NA | TRBV5-1 | CASTASAREETQYF | TGCGCCAGCACTGCCTCCGCAAGGGAAGAGACCCAGTACTTC
13 | TRBJ1-2 | NA | NA | TRBV5-4 | CASSFDSNYGYTF | TGTGCCAGCAGCTTCGACAGTAACTATGGCTACACCTTC
14 | TRBJ2-5 | many | TRBD2 | TRBV12-3/TRBV12-4 | CASSLLAGGETQYF | TGTGCCAGCAGTTTACTAGCGGGAGGAGAGACCCAGTACTTC
16 | TRBJ2-7 | many | NA | TRBV7-9 | CASSRTDRSSVHEQYF | TGTGCCAGCAGCCGAACTGACAGGTCTTCCGTGCACGAGCAGTACTTC
11 | TRBJ2-7 | NA | NA | TRBV25-1 | CASSGSYEQYF | TGTGCCAGCAGTGGGAGTTACGAGCAGTACTTC
14 | TRBJ1-1 | many | NA | TRBV3-1 | CASSQGPTLYAAFF | TGTGCCAGCAGCCAAGGTCCCACTCTGTACGCAGCTTTCTTT
14 | TRBJ1-5 | many | NA | TRBV6-2/TRBV6-3 | CASRAGLINQPQHF | TGTGCCAGCAGAGCAGGGCTTATCAATCAGCCCCAGCATTTT
11 | TRBJ1-2 | many | NA | TRBV19 | CASSIRYGYTF | TGTGCCAGTAGTATCCGGTATGGCTACACCTTC
15 | TRBJ2-5 | many | NA | TRBV2 | CASSETETKGETQYF | TGTGCCAGCAGTGAAACGGAGACTAAGGGGGAGACCCAGTACTTC
13 | TRBJ2-7 | NA | NA | TRBV7-7 | CASSPGQTYEQYF | TGTGCTAGCAGCCCAGGACAGACCTACGAGCAGTACTTC
15 | TRBJ2-3 | many | NA | TRBV7-8 | CASSSKTRGTDTQYF | TGTGCCAGCAGCTCCAAAACTCGTGGCACAGATACGCAGTATTTT
11 | TRBJ2-1 | many | NA | TRBV6-6 | CASTDWDEQFF | TGTGCCAGCACCGATTGGGATGAGCAGTTCTTC
12 | TRBJ2-2 | few | NA | TRBV5-4 | CASSPSTGELFF | TGTGCCAGCAGCCCAAGCACCGGGGAGCTGTTTTTT
17 | TRBJ2-2 | many | NA | TRBV28 | CASSTPDRSINTGELFF | TGTGCCAGCAGTACTCCCGACAGGTCCATCAACACCGGGGAGCTGTTTTTT
14 | TRBJ2-7 | NA | NA | TRBV3-1 | CASSPEWAEDEQYF | TGTGCCAGCAGCCCCGAGTGGGCGGAGGACGAGCAGTACTTC